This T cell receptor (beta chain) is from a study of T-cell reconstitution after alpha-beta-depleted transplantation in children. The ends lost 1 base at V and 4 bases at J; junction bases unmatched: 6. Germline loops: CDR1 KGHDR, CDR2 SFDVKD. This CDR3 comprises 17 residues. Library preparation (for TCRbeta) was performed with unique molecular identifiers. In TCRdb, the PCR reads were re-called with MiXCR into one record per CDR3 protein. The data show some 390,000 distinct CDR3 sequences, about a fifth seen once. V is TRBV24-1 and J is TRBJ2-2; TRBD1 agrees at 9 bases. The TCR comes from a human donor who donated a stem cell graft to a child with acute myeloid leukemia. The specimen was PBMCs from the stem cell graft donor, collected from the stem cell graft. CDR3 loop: CATSDLAGQGSTGELFF. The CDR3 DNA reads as TGTGCCACCAGTGATTTAGCGGGACAGGGAAGCACCGGGGAGCTGTTTTTT.